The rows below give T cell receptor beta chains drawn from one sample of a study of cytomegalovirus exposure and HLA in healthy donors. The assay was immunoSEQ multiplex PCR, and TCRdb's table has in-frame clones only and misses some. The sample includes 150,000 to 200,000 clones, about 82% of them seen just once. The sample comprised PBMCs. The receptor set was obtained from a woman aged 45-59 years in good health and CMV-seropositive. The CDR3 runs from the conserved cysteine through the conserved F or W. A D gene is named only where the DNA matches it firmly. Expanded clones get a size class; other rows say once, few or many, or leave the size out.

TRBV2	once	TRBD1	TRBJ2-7	CASKGQGAVYEQYF	TGTGCCAGCAAGGGACAGGGGGCCGTTTACGAGCAGTACTTC
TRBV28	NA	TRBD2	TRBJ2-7	CASSVTSETYEQYF	TGTGCCAGCAGTGTGACTAGCGAGACTTACGAGCAGTACTTC
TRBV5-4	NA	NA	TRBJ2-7	CASSETAYEQYF	TGTGCCAGCAGCGAGACAGCTTACGAGCAGTACTTC
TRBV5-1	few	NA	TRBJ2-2	CASSLVFAGGTGELFF	TGCGCCAGCAGCTTGGTTTTTGCAGGTGGCACCGGGGAGCTGTTTTTT
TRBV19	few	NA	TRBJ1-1	CASRDTAMNTEAFF	TGTGCCAGTAGGGACACGGCCATGAACACTGAAGCTTTCTTT
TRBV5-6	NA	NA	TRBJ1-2	CASSFLSGANYGYTF	TGTGCCAGCAGCTTCCTTTCAGGGGCAAACTATGGCTACACCTTC
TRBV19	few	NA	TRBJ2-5	CASSRTVQETQYF	TGTGCCAGTAGCAGGACAGTCCAAGAGACCCAGTACTTC
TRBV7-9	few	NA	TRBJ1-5	CASSVGGTLNQPQHF	TGTGCCAGCAGCGTTGGCGGGACCCTCAATCAGCCCCAGCATTTT
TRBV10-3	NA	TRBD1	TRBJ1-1	CATTPAGGIREAFF	TGTGCCACCACTCCGGCAGGGGGTATTCGTGAAGCTTTCTTT
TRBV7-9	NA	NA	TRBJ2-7	CASGRGLSYEQYF	TGTGCCAGCGGTCGAGGGCTCTCCTACGAGCAGTACTTC
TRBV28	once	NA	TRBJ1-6	CASSPDLLGEGSPLHF	TGTGCCAGCAGTCCCGACTTGCTTGGAGAGGGTTCACCCCTCCACTTT
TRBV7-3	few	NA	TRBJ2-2	CASSGNKDRELFF	TGTGCCAGCAGCGGCAACAAGGATAGGGAGTTGTTTTTT
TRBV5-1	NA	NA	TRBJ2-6	CASSLVSAGANVLTF	TGCGCCAGCAGCTTGGTGTCAGCTGGGGCCAACGTCCTGACTTTC
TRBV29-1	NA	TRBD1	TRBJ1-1	CSQGQVLGGNTEAFF	TGCAGTCAGGGACAGGTTTTGGGAGGGAACACTGAAGCTTTCTTT
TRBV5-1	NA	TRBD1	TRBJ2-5	CASSSGQGGETQYF	TGCGCCAGCAGCTCGGGACAGGGAGGAGAGACCCAGTACTTC
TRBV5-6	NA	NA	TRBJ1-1	CASSFLREVNTEAFF	TGTGCCAGCAGCTTTCTCCGGGAGGTAAACACTGAAGCTTTCTTT
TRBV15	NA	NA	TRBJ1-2	CATSRDFQGGRAHGYTF	TGTGCCACCAGCAGAGATTTTCAGGGAGGAAGGGCACATGGCTACACCTTC
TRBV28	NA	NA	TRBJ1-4	CASSSAGSTNEKLFF	TGTGCCAGCAGTTCAGCGGGATCAACTAATGAAAAACTGTTTTTT
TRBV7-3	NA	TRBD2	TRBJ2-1	CASSSLAGASNEQFF	TGTGCCAGCAGCTCCCTAGCGGGGGCCTCCAATGAGCAGTTCTTC
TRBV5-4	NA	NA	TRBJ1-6	CASSLGGGAYNSPLHF	TGTGCCAGCAGCTTAGGAGGTGGGGCCTATAATTCACCCCTCCACTTT
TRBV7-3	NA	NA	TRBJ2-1	CASSLGRGSYNEQFF	TGTGCCAGCAGCTTAGGTAGGGGCTCCTACAATGAGCAGTTCTTC
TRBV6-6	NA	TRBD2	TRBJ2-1	CASSYPPGLADNEQFF	TGTGCCAGCAGTTATCCCCCCGGACTAGCAGACAATGAGCAGTTCTTC
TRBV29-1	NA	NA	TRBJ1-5	CSVEVAGADQPQHF	TGCAGCGTTGAAGTAGCGGGGGCAGATCAGCCCCAGCATTTT
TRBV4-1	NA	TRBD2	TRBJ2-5	CASSQTRGGVETQYF	TGCGCCAGCAGCCAGACCCGTGGGGGGGTGGAGACCCAGTACTTC
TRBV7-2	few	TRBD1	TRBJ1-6	CASSLRGQQNSPLHF	TGTGCCAGCAGCTTAAGGGGACAGCAGAATTCACCCCTCCACTTT
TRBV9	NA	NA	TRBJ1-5	CASSHRSGVNNQPQHF	TGTGCCAGCAGCCATAGGTCAGGGGTCAATAATCAGCCCCAGCATTTT
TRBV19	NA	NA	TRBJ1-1	CASSIGQGRAEAFF	TGTGCCAGTAGTATCGGGCAGGGTCGCGCTGAAGCTTTCTTT
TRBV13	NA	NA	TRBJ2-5	CASRMGLEETQYF	TGTGCCAGCAGGATGGGGCTAGAAGAGACCCAGTACTTC
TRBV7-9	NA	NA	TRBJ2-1	CASSLGRDEQFF	TGTGCCAGCAGCTTGGGCAGGGATGAGCAGTTCTTC
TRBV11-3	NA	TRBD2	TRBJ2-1	CASSLGPSGRGSSYNEQFF	TGTGCCAGCAGCTTAGGGCCTAGCGGGAGGGGGAGCTCCTACAATGAGCAGTTCTTC
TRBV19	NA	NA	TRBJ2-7	CASSIGGEQYF	TGTGCCAGTAGTATAGGAGGCGAGCAGTACTTC
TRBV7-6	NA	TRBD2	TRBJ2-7	CASSFRSGRSYEQYF	TGTGCCAGCAGCTTTAGGTCCGGGAGGTCCTACGAGCAGTACTTC
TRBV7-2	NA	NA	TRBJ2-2	CASSPGRGPTGELFF	TGTGCCAGCAGCCCGGGGCGGGGGCCCACCGGGGAGCTGTTTTTT
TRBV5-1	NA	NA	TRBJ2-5	CASSATGPQETQYF	TGCGCCAGCAGCGCGACAGGCCCACAAGAGACCCAGTACTTC
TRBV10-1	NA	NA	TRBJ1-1	CASISNTEAFF	TGCGCCAGCATCAGTAACACTGAAGCTTTCTTT